One sample yielded the 9 T cell receptor beta chains listed below, sequenced in a study of tumor-infiltrating lymphocytes in primary liver carcinoma. The authors made TCR beta cDNA from around 500 ng total RNA with a constant-region primer. Sequencing libraries for TCR beta derived from three nested multiplex PCR rounds that used slightly modified ARM-PCR. For roughly 10 cycles apiece, the opening two PCR rounds ran with TRBV1-TRBV30 forward primers and a C-beta reverse primer. From the multiplex PCR reads, TCRdb called clonotypes with MiXCR, one entry per CDR3 protein. The sample includes roughly 100,000 distinct CDR3 sequences, around two thirds of them seen just once. RNA and DNA were co-extracted from roughly 20-30 mg of unsorted bulk tissue. The sample consisted of liver tumor tissue from sampling region 2. Sample subset: tumor region T2, inferior pole. Every receptor here comes from a woman aged 55-75 years with primary liver carcinoma and hepatitis B virus infection.

This chain links TRBV20-1 with TRBJ2-5; 7 nucleotides line up with TRBD2. After removal of 3 bases from V and 1 base from J, the junction contained 8 bases not matched to a gene. The CDR3 has 15 residues. Germline assignment: CDR1 DFQATT and CDR2 SNEGSKA (reference sequence). CDR3 bases: TGCAGTGCTAGTGGGCGGGAGAGGGTCCAAGAGACCCAGTACTTC. Protein product: CSASGRERVQETQYF.

As concerns this clonotype: The junction departs from the called germline gene at one end, perhaps through a read error. V and J are TRBV11-2 and TRBJ2-3; D possibly corresponds to TRBD2 (5 bases). From germline, CDR1 is SGHAT and CDR2 FQNNGV. CDR3 size: 17 residues. CDR3 protein: CAISLSGIARVVDTQYF. CDR3 DNA: TGTGCCATCAGCCTCAGTGGTATAGCGAGGGTGGTAGATACACAGTATTTT.

A remark on this clonotype: Since no conserved phenylalanine or tryptophan closes the CDR3, a read error is the likely cause. The chain carries TRBV11-2 and TRBJ1-2; weak D call: TRBD1 (5 bases). The CDR3 runs to 17 residues. Germline loops: CDR1 SGHAT, CDR2 FQNNGV. The CDR3 bases are TGTGCCAACAGCTTAGATCCGATCAGGGCGCTGAGCTATGGCTACACCCTC. It codes for CANSLDPIRALSYGYTL.

Remarks on this clonotype: One junction end disagrees with the germline gene, perhaps due to a read error. The genes are TRBV28 and TRBJ1-1; D remains unclear. The germline CDR1 and CDR2 sequences are MDHEN and SYDVKM. CDR3 size: 14 residues. CDR3 bases: TGTGCCAGCAGCCCGGGTACCATGAACACTGAAGCATTCTTT. This translates into CASSPGTMNTEAFF.

This clonotype was seen only once. At one of its ends the junction is not consistent with the germline gene, which may arise from a read error. The V gene is TRBV29-1, the J gene TRBJ1-3; 7 bases agree with TRBD1. The CDR3 covers 17 residues. Germline CDR1 reads SQVTM; CDR2 reads ANQGSEA. The CDR3 DNA reads as TGCATCGTTGTGGGCCATTCGAGTCAGGGGGCTGGAAACACCATATATTTT. Encoded protein: CIVVGHSSQGAGNTIYF.

Details on this clonotype: A read error may be the cause here, since a much bigger clone is one base away. The rearrangement uses TRBV28 and TRBJ2-5; D unresolved. This CDR3 spans 12 amino acids. Germline V CDR1 and CDR2: MDHEN, SYDVKM. In nucleotides, the CDR3 is TGTGCCAACAGTTTAGGTTATGGGACCCAGTACTTC. Protein: CANSLGYGTQYF.

Concerning this clonotype: This CDR3 fails to terminate in the conserved phenylalanine or tryptophan, so it likely reflects a read error. The rearrangement links TRBV25-1 to TRBJ1-1, with 7 bases lining up with TRBD1. Germline CDR1 MGHDK, CDR2 SYGVNS. CDR3 size: 14 residues. Trimming took 11 bases from V and 4 from J; bases not matched to a gene: 13. For the CDR3, the DNA is TGTGCCTGCACAGGGACAGTTACGAGCACTGAAGCTTTCCTT. Its protein is CACTGTVTSTEAFL.

This chain links TRBV6-5 with TRBJ2-1; unclear D gene. There are 14 residues in the CDR3. Germline CDR1 is MNHEY and CDR2 is SVGAGI. V lost 5 bases to trimming and J lost 6 bases, with 14 bases between them. In DNA, the CDR3 is TGTGCCAGCAGTACGGGTGGGCTTTTCAATGAGCAGTTCTTC. As protein: CASSTGGLFNEQFF.

There are many counts of this clonotype. The DNA for the CDR3 is TGTGCCAGCAGCTTGGTTCAGGGCGCTTCGGATGAGCAGTTCTTC. Translating gives CASSLVQGASDEQFF. The chain is built from TRBV5-4 and TRBJ2-1, with D possibly being TRBD1 (5 bases). The CDR3 contains 15 residues. V was cut by 0 bases and J by 8 bases, with 15 bases left in between. From germline, CDR1 is SGHNT and CDR2 YYREEE (reference sequence).